A selection of T cell receptor beta chains follows, all from one sample in a study of blood T cells in healthy people across ages. TCRdb re-called the 5' RACE reads through MiXCR, storing one row per CDR3 protein. Of about 1,600,000 distinct CDR3 sequences in the sample, roughly 40% were seen once. Sequenced: blood. The receptors come from a woman between 18 and 29 years old in good health. Both conserved end residues are part of each CDR3. Each record gives: CDR3 length, V gene, clone size, J gene, D gene, CDR3 DNA, CDR3 protein. The D gene is left open where the match is weak. A row's size may be missing; if present it is once, few, many or a size class.

len: 16; v_gene: TRBV27; abundance: NA; j_gene: TRBJ1-5; d_gene: NA; CDR3nt: TGTGCCAGCAGTTTAGGATCCAGGGGTAGCAATCAGCCCCAGCATTTT; CDR3aa: CASSLGSRGSNQPQHF
len: 17; v_gene: TRBV9; abundance: few; j_gene: TRBJ2-1; d_gene: TRBD2; CDR3nt: TGTGCCAGCAGCGTCGAAGAGGGACTAGCGGGGGGCCATGAGCAGTTCTTC; CDR3aa: CASSVEEGLAGGHEQFF
len: 15; v_gene: TRBV20-1; abundance: NA; j_gene: TRBJ2-5; d_gene: TRBD2; CDR3nt: TGCAGTGCTACTGGACTAGCGGGGGGCCAAGAGACCCAGTACTTC; CDR3aa: CSATGLAGGQETQYF
len: 15; v_gene: TRBV3-1; abundance: NA; j_gene: TRBJ2-1; d_gene: TRBD1; CDR3nt: TGTGCCAGCAGCCAAGACCGGACAGGGGACAATGAGCAGTTCTTC; CDR3aa: CASSQDRTGDNEQFF
len: 13; v_gene: TRBV10-3; abundance: few; j_gene: TRBJ1-2; d_gene: TRBD1; CDR3nt: TGTGCCATCATGGTCACAGGGGGCTATGGCTACACCTTC; CDR3aa: CAIMVTGGYGYTF
len: 12; v_gene: TRBV12-3/TRBV12-4; abundance: NA; j_gene: TRBJ1-2; d_gene: NA; CDR3nt: TGTGCCAGCAGTTCCTGGATGGATGGCTACACCTTC; CDR3aa: CASSSWMDGYTF
len: 14; v_gene: TRBV9; abundance: once; j_gene: TRBJ2-7; d_gene: NA; CDR3nt: TGTGCCAGCAGCCCCGCAAGTGATTACAATGAGCAGTACTTC; CDR3aa: CASSPASDYNEQYF
len: 12; v_gene: TRBV20-1; abundance: NA; j_gene: TRBJ2-7; d_gene: NA; CDR3nt: TGCAGTGCTCGAGGTTACTCCTACGAGCAGTACTTC; CDR3aa: CSARGYSYEQYF
len: 15; v_gene: TRBV6-1; abundance: NA; j_gene: TRBJ2-2; d_gene: NA; CDR3nt: TGTGCCAGCAGTCAGACAGCTTTGAGCACCGGGGAGCTGTTTTTT; CDR3aa: CASSQTALSTGELFF
len: 16; v_gene: TRBV4-1; abundance: few; j_gene: TRBJ2-7; d_gene: NA; CDR3nt: TGCGCCAGCAGCCAAGCCGGGCCTTTTCTCGACTACGAGCAGTACTTC; CDR3aa: CASSQAGPFLDYEQYF
len: 14; v_gene: TRBV10-2; abundance: NA; j_gene: TRBJ1-1; d_gene: NA; CDR3nt: TGCGCCAGCAGTGAGGGGACGTACCGAACTGAAGCTTTCTTT; CDR3aa: CASSEGTYRTEAFF
len: 16; v_gene: TRBV5-1; abundance: NA; j_gene: TRBJ2-2; d_gene: TRBD2; CDR3nt: TGCGCCAGCCGGACTAGCGGGGGCCCGAACACCGGGGAGCTGTTTTTT; CDR3aa: CASRTSGGPNTGELFF
len: 12; v_gene: TRBV30; abundance: NA; j_gene: TRBJ2-7; d_gene: NA; CDR3nt: TGTGCCGGGGCCGGGGGCTCGTACGAGCAGTACTTC; CDR3aa: CAGAGGSYEQYF
len: 17; v_gene: TRBV6-5; abundance: NA; j_gene: TRBJ1-3; d_gene: TRBD1; CDR3nt: TGTGCCAGCAGTTACGGGGGACAGGGATTCTCTGGAAACACCATATATTTT; CDR3aa: CASSYGGQGFSGNTIYF
len: 13; v_gene: TRBV28; abundance: NA; j_gene: TRBJ2-5; d_gene: NA; CDR3nt: TGTGCCAGCACCCCGGACGGCGGCGAGACCCAGTACTTC; CDR3aa: CASTPDGGETQYF
len: 13; v_gene: TRBV20-1; abundance: few; j_gene: TRBJ2-1; d_gene: NA; CDR3nt: TGCAGTGCTAGAATCAGGATGGGGAATGAGCAGTTCTTC; CDR3aa: CSARIRMGNEQFF
len: 15; v_gene: TRBV20-1; abundance: NA; j_gene: TRBJ2-3; d_gene: NA; CDR3nt: TGCAGTGCTTCCCTTAGAGGGAGCAGCACAGATACGCAGTATTTT; CDR3aa: CSASLRGSSTDTQYF
len: 18; v_gene: TRBV4-2; abundance: NA; j_gene: TRBJ2-2; d_gene: NA; CDR3nt: TGTGCCAGCAGCCAAGATTTTTGGGGGGGGGGCAATACCGGGGAGCTGTTTTTT; CDR3aa: CASSQDFWGGGNTGELFF
len: 14; v_gene: TRBV10-3; abundance: NA; j_gene: TRBJ2-1; d_gene: TRBD2; CDR3nt: TGTGCCATCAGAGCGGGAGTTGAGAACAATGAGCAGTTCTTC; CDR3aa: CAIRAGVENNEQFF
len: 19; v_gene: TRBV6-5; abundance: few; j_gene: TRBJ2-4; d_gene: NA; CDR3nt: TGTGCCAGCAGTTACTCGGGTGGGGGGGCCGTCTCAGCCAAAAACATTCAGTACTTC; CDR3aa: CASSYSGGGAVSAKNIQYF
len: 14; v_gene: TRBV6-1; abundance: few; j_gene: TRBJ1-2; d_gene: NA; CDR3nt: TGTGCCAGCAGTGAAATCGGCGGAAACTATGGCTACACCTTC; CDR3aa: CASSEIGGNYGYTF
len: 17; v_gene: TRBV10-3; abundance: NA; j_gene: TRBJ2-5; d_gene: TRBD2; CDR3nt: TGTGCCATCAGTGAGAGGCTAGCGGGGGGTATACAAGAGACCCAGTACTTC; CDR3aa: CAISERLAGGIQETQYF
len: 16; v_gene: TRBV25-1; abundance: NA; j_gene: TRBJ2-7; d_gene: NA; CDR3nt: TGTGCCAGCAGTGAATTCTTCCCAGCGAAATACTACGAGCAGTACTTC; CDR3aa: CASSEFFPAKYYEQYF
len: 15; v_gene: TRBV4-1; abundance: NA; j_gene: TRBJ2-7; d_gene: NA; CDR3nt: TGCGCCAGCAGCCAAGAGCCTAGCTCCTACAATGAGCAGTACTTC; CDR3aa: CASSQEPSSYNEQYF
len: 15; v_gene: TRBV7-2; abundance: NA; j_gene: TRBJ2-1; d_gene: TRBD2; CDR3nt: TGTGCCAGCAGCCGCCTCGGGGGGGTGCTCAATGAGCAGTTCTTC; CDR3aa: CASSRLGGVLNEQFF
len: 14; v_gene: TRBV5-5; abundance: NA; j_gene: TRBJ1-3; d_gene: NA; CDR3nt: TGTGCCAGCAGCTCTACCGGGAATGGAAACACCATATATTTT; CDR3aa: CASSSTGNGNTIYF
len: 17; v_gene: TRBV7-6; abundance: NA; j_gene: TRBJ2-3; d_gene: TRBD1; CDR3nt: TGTGCCAGCAGCTTAGGGAAGGACAGGGGGGGCCCAGATACGCAGTATTTT; CDR3aa: CASSLGKDRGGPDTQYF
len: 15; v_gene: TRBV4-1; abundance: NA; j_gene: TRBJ2-7; d_gene: TRBD1; CDR3nt: TGCGCCAGCAGCCACTCAATAGGGACAGCATACGAGCAGTACTTC; CDR3aa: CASSHSIGTAYEQYF
len: 15; v_gene: TRBV4-1; abundance: NA; j_gene: TRBJ2-1; d_gene: NA; CDR3nt: TGCGCCAGCAGCCCGGAGGGTTTAGCCTACAATGAGCAGTTCTTC; CDR3aa: CASSPEGLAYNEQFF
len: 14; v_gene: TRBV7-9; abundance: NA; j_gene: TRBJ2-1; d_gene: TRBD2; CDR3nt: TGTGCCAGCAGCTACAGCGGGGGCAGCAATGAGCAGTTCTTC; CDR3aa: CASSYSGGSNEQFF